This T cell receptor beta chain comes out of a study of draining lymph node invasion in breast cancer (dated by TCRdb to the early 2020s). Concerning the study at large: Nodal metastasis was diagnosed by histology and cytokeratin immunohistochemistry, and confirmation was obtained by EpCAM/CD45 flow cytometry. Each patient contributed matched non-invaded and tumor-invaded tumor-draining lymph nodes plus the primary tumor, profiled for both Treg and Tconv subsets. The separate targeted TCR sequencing covered lymph nodes from a handful of patients, with primary tumors sequenced for three of those patients. In a separate targeted assay, sorted memory regulatory T cells and memory conventional CD4 T cells were compared across breast cancer tissues by bulk TCR-beta CDR3 sequencing. Results the study describes overall, beyond this receptor: Tracking of the top-100 tumor clones could be carried out in just a couple of patients. Shared TCRs between Treg and Tconv subsets were considered suggestive but not proof of common clonal origin. Some of the top 100 tumor clones were detected in invaded and non-invaded nodes, and this detection was taken to suggest recirculation between tumor and draining nodes. Per tissue, roughly 12-25% of Treg TCRs were found to be shared with Tconvs, and this sharing was interpreted as suggesting peripheral Treg induction. The data could not resolve whether Treg conversion took place in a given organ or whether converted Tregs recirculated between nodes and tumor. In the targeted TCR-seq data, Tregs appeared to be more clonally expanded than Tconvs in all tissues, and lower diversity was found for both subsets in tumor than in lymph nodes.

Memory regulatory T cells were sorted as CD4+ CD45RA- CD25high cells. Tumor-draining lymph nodes were classified as non-invaded or invaded according to the absence or presence of metastatic tumor cells. T cells were pre-enriched with a Miltenyi Pan T Cell isolation kit before staining and sorting. Immunohistochemistry for estrogen receptor, progesterone receptor, HER2 and Ki-67 was used to characterize primary tumors. Within a few hours after surgery, the fresh surgical tissue was processed by cutting it into small fragments. The tissue fragments were enzymatically digested with Liberase TL plus DNase for 20 minutes and then passed through a 40-micrometer strainer. After DAPI live/dead staining, cells were sorted on a BD FACS Aria II, reaching about 98-99% purity. Sorted cells were lysed in TCL buffer and RNA was purified with a Norgen Single Cell RNA purification kit including DNase treatment. Inclusive of the bounding cysteine and phenylalanine, the CDR3 is 13 residues long. Only CDR3 DNA is held: 39 bases, read in frame from base 1. According to the germline V gene, CDR1 reads MDHEN and CDR2 reads SYDVKM. Deletion took 6 bases off V and 5 bases off J, with a span of 13 bases between the germline ends.

Regarding this clonotype: Its antigen is currently not known. Per-base quality was not reported, and no clone a single base away is much larger than it.

Library preparation used bulk RNA-seq. Sequenced using an Illumina HiSeq 2500. The original pipeline was this. In the separate targeted TCR-seq dataset, CDR3 sequences were extracted from raw reads and quantified using MiXCR version 2.1.5 with default parameters. TCR-beta clones in the separate targeted TCR-seq dataset were defined according to the combination of V gene, J gene and CDR3 sequence. In the separate targeted TCR-seq dataset, clones with fewer than three counts were first removed, after which only the 90% most strongly expressed clones per sample were kept. In the separate targeted TCR-seq dataset, Treg-Tconv overlap was computed as shared clones divided by total Treg clones per tissue, times 100. The raw public reads went through TCRdb reprocessing: fastp at Q25, MiXCR clone calling, in-frame beta chains kept. All rows with the same CDR3 protein become a single entry with the most common DNA and genes. V and J calls and clone size were set by TCRdb, not the authors. This sample lists roughly 2,800 distinct CDR3 sequences; roughly three quarters were detected once. The top ten constitute 7.8% of the sample.

The rearranged segments are TRBV28 and TRBJ1-1, with the D gene too uncertain to name. The origin of this receptor is a female donor with luminal breast cancer. The sample comprised sorted memory Tregs from a lymph node. In the paper's terms, the cell subset or site label means: CD45RA-negative sorted CD4+ T cells (memory Tconv or effector/memory Treg). The CDR3 is CASSRQQRTEAFF. The DNA sequence follows: TGTGCCAGCAGCCGCCAGCAGAGGACTGAAGCTTTCTTT.